What follows are 9 T cell receptor beta chains derived from one specimen sequenced in a study of blood T cell repertoires in COVID-19. Clones were sequenced by immunoSEQ multiplex PCR, and TCRdb holds only the in-frame ones, with some missing. Of about 480,000 clones in the sample, roughly 87% were seen once. The specimen was peripheral blood. These receptors originate from a man between 18 and 29 years old with COVID-19, enrolled during active disease.

This chain connects TRBV5-1 to TRBJ1-6; D call uncertain. Germline CDR1 is SGHRS and CDR2 is YFSETQ. The CDR3 consists of 14 residues. Trimming took off 0 bases at V and 9 bases at J, with 10 bases between the two ends. CDR3 sequence (DNA): TGCGCCAGCAGCTTGGGGGAGAGGTCTTCACCCCTCCACTTT. Encoded protein: CASSLGERSSPLHF.

The CDR3 sequence: CASSDRTGGSYEQYF. The CDR3 coding sequence is TGTGCCAGCAGTGACCGGACAGGGGGGTCCTACGAGCAGTACTTC. The chain has TRBV6-1 and TRBJ2-7; 10 bases agree with TRBD1. Germline-derived CDR1 and CDR2 are MNHNS and SASEGT. The CDR3 contains 15 residues. The V segment lost 3 bases and the J segment 1 base; nucleotides outside the gene matches: 3.

V and J are TRBV7-9 and TRBJ2-7; 8 nucleotides match TRBD1. Trimming removed 6 bases from V and 2 bases from J; junction bases left unmatched: 9. Germline values: CDR1 SEHNR, CDR2 FQNEAQ (reference sequence). The CDR3 has 15 amino acids. The CDR3 region has the DNA TGTGCCAGCAGTAAAGACAGGGGTCTGACCTACGAGCAGTACTTC. This gives the protein CASSKDRGLTYEQYF.

The J gene is TRBJ2-7, the V gene TRBV9; D call uncertain. Germline V gene sequence: CDR1 SGDLS, CDR2 YYNGEE. CDR3 length equals 13 residues. V was clipped by 0 bases and J by 4 bases, with 8 bases between them. CDR3 sequence reads: CASSVDSTYEQYF. The CDR3 region has the DNA TGTGCCAGCAGCGTAGATTCTACGTACGAGCAGTACTTC.

Comments on this clone: The sample holds other DNA sequences that translate to the same CDR3. This chain links TRBV15 with TRBJ2-1; no firm D call. Germline V gives CDR1 LNHNV, CDR2 YYDKDF (reference sequence). The CDR3 contains 15 residues. V lost 0 bases and J lost 0, with 6 bases in between. This CDR3 is CATSRDRSSYNEQFF. CDR3 sequence (DNA): TGTGCCACCAGCAGAGACCGTAGCTCCTACAATGAGCAGTTCTTC. The full variable domain, completed using reference TRBV15 and TRBJ2-1, is DAMVIQNPRYQVTQFGKPVTLSCSQTLNHNVMYWYQQKSSQAPKLLFHYYDKDFNNEADTPDNFQSRRPNTSFCFLDIRSPGLGDTAMYLCATSRDRSSYNEQFFGPGTRLTVL.

The V gene is TRBV9, the J gene TRBJ2-1, with a tentative D call TRBD2 (6 bases). The CDR3 consists of 13 residues. Germline CDR1 reads SGDLS; CDR2 reads YYNGEE. Trimming removed 1 base at V and 9 bases at J, with 11 bases between. The CDR3 loop reads CASSVTSTIEQFF. The CDR3 region has the DNA TGTGCCAGCAGCGTAACTAGCACGATTGAGCAGTTCTTC. The full variable domain, in which reference TRBV9 and TRBJ2-1 provide the parts outside the CDR3, is DSGVTQTPKHLITATGQRVTLRCSPRSGDLSVYWYQQSLDQGLQFLIQYYNGEERAKGNILERFSAQQFPDLHSELNLSSLELGDSALYFCASSVTSTIEQFFGPGTRLTVL.

The J gene is TRBJ2-2, the V gene TRBV27; possible D gene TRBD2, 6 bases. The CDR3 length is 13 residues. Germline loops: CDR1 MNHEY, CDR2 SMNVEV (reference sequence). The germline V and J ends were trimmed by 4 bases and 8 bases, with 11 bases remaining between them. For the CDR3, the DNA is TGTGCCAGCAGTTGGGGGGTAGGTGGGGAGCTGTTTTTT. Amino acids: CASSWGVGGELFF.

The rearrangement uses TRBV3-1 (or the pseudogene TRBV3-2) and TRBJ1-4; 9 nucleotides align to TRBD1. Trimming cost V 0 bases and J 5 bases; bases outside gene matches: 1. The CDR3 length is 15 residues. Germline V gene lookup returns CDR1 LGHDT and CDR2 YNNKEL (reference sequence). CDR3 sequence reads: CASSQDGTGNEKLFF. DNA of the CDR3: TGTGCCAGCAGCCAAGATGGGACAGGGAATGAAAAACTGTTTTTT.

The CDR3 DNA follows: TGCAGCGTCAAAAATTCGGGACAGCCCACAGATACGCAGTATTTT. Protein product: CSVKNSGQPTDTQYF. The gene calls are TRBV29-1 and TRBJ2-3, with 7 nucleotides matching TRBD1. The CDR3 sequence is 15 residues long. Germline trimming cut 6 bases from V and 2 bases from J; bases unmatched to any gene: 11. Germline V CDR1 and CDR2: SQVTM, ANQGSEA.